The 23 T cell receptor beta chains below were found in one sample sequenced in a study of T cell responses to AZD1222 COVID-19 vaccine. Profiling relied on immunoSEQ multiplex PCR, and the TCRdb table lists in-frame clones only, not all of them. Of 100,000 or so clones detected, 80% to 90% appear once; the ten largest clones hold 40% to 55%. This sample comprised peripheral blood, obtained 28 days after the second AZD1222 dose. The receptors derive from an adult who received the AZD1222 COVID-19 vaccine.

This clone appeared a few times. The genes are TRBV19 and TRBJ2-7, with 9 bases identical to TRBD1. The V gene's germline CDR1 is LNHDA and CDR2 SQIVND (reference sequence). CDR3 length: 14 residues. J was trimmed by 5 bases and V by 3 bases; bases with no gene match: 5. This chain's CDR3 is CASSMGDRVHEQYF. The CDR3 DNA reads TGTGCCAGTAGTATGGGGGACAGGGTGCACGAGCAGTACTTC.

The rearrangement joins TRBV7-2 to TRBJ1-6; 8 bases match TRBD1. CDR3 length equals 15 residues. After removal of 5 bases from V and 5 bases from J, the junction contained 5 bases not matched to a gene. CDR1 is SGHTA and CDR2 is FQGNSA in the germline V gene. This chain's CDR3 is CASSTGTGHNSPLHF. The CDR3 DNA sequence: TGTGCCAGCAGCACCGGGACAGGACATAATTCACCCCTCCACTTT.

This clone was seen only a few times. The rearrangement uses TRBV6-5 and TRBJ1-2, with 9 nucleotides matching TRBD1. J lost 2 bases, V lost 2 bases, and 6 bases had no gene match. The CDR3 is 16 residues long. Germline loops: CDR1 MNHEY, CDR2 SVGAGI. In nucleotides, the CDR3 is TGTGCCAGCAGTTACGGTGGGGGACAGGGCAACTATGGCTACACCTTC. This translates into CASSYGGGQGNYGYTF.

This sequence joins TRBV24-1 and TRBJ1-5; D is ambiguous. The V and J ends lost 4 bases and 7 bases respectively, with 10 bases between them. Germline V CDR1 and CDR2: KGHDR, SFDVKD. This CDR3 is 13 amino acids long. For the CDR3, the DNA is TGTGCCACCAGTGACTCCGGATGGCAGCCCCAGCATTTT. Amino acids: CATSDSGWQPQHF.

The chain combines TRBV27 with TRBJ2-7; the D call may be TRBD1 or TRBD2 (5 bases each). V lost 2 bases, J lost 8 bases, and 13 bases lay in between. The CDR3 length is 13 residues. Germline V gene data show CDR1 as MNHEY and CDR2 as SMNVEV (reference sequence). The CDR3 DNA reads as TGTGCCAGCAGTTTACGGGACGGCTATCAGCAGTACTTC. It is translated as CASSLRDGYQQYF.

This chain uses TRBV5-1 with TRBJ2-5; a weak D match, TRBD1 (5 bases). The germline V gene encodes CDR1 SGHRS and CDR2 YFSETQ. V lost 6 bases and J 4 bases, leaving 13 bases between the germline ends. The CDR3 is made up of 13 amino acids. The CDR3 sequence is CASTYRIGETQYF. Written as DNA, the CDR3 is TGCGCCAGCACCTACAGGATCGGAGAGACCCAGTACTTC.

The V call is TRBV2, the J call TRBJ2-6, with 8 bases identical to TRBD1. Losses at the gene ends were 7 bases for V and 0 bases for J; bases not matched to a gene: 5. The CDR3 contains 16 residues. CDR1 SNHLY and CDR2 FYNNEI come from the germline V gene. CDR3 region: CASILQGGSGANVLTF. CDR3 coding DNA: TGTGCCAGCATCCTACAGGGGGGCTCTGGGGCCAACGTCCTGACTTTC. Full variable domain (rest looked up from reference TRBV2 and TRBJ2-6): EPEVTQTPSHQVTQMGQEVILRCVPISNHLYFYWYRQILGQKVEFLVSFYNNEISEKSEIFDDQFSVERPDGSNFTLKIRSTKLEDSAMYFCASILQGGSGANVLTFGAGSRLTVL.

This clone was seen just once. This chain joins TRBV7-6 and TRBJ2-2; the D gene is possibly TRBD1 (6 bases). Looked up from germline, CDR1 is SGHVS and CDR2 is FNYEAQ. Trimming removed 4 bases from V and 0 bases from J, with 12 bases in between. The CDR3 length is 16 residues. CDR3 region: CASSSNPGANTGELFF. The CDR3, as DNA: TGTGCCAGCAGCTCAAATCCAGGGGCGAACACCGGGGAGCTGTTTTTT.

The rearrangement links TRBV7-9 to TRBJ1-6; D gene uncertain. The CDR3 has 14 amino acids. V was pared by 1 base and J by 5 bases, with 6 bases between. Germline CDR1 reads SEHNR; CDR2 reads FQNEAQ (reference sequence). The CDR3 sequence: CASSLGHNNSPLHF. The CDR3 region has the DNA TGTGCCAGCAGCTTAGGCCATAATAATTCACCCCTCCACTTT. The full variable domain, in which reference TRBV7-9 and TRBJ1-6 provide the parts outside the CDR3, is DTGVSQNPRHKITKRGQNVTFRCDPISEHNRLYWYRQTLGQGPEFLTYFQNEAQLEKSRLLSDRFSAERPKGSFSTLEIQRTEQGDSAMYLCASSLGHNNSPLHFGNGTRLTVT.

The chain combines TRBV5-1 with TRBJ2-7, with TRBD2 matching 8 bases. The CDR3 covers 15 residues. The V segment lost 2 bases and the J segment 3 bases; nucleotides outside the gene matches: 7. The germline CDR1 and CDR2 sequences are SGHRS and YFSETQ. CDR3 coding DNA: TGCGCCAGCAGCTTCCACCTTAGCGGGGACTACGAGCAGTACTTC. It codes for CASSFHLSGDYEQYF.

This chain connects TRBV11-2 to TRBJ2-1; TRBD2 matches at 10 bases. Germline values: CDR1 SGHAT, CDR2 FQNNGV. The ends lost 5 bases at V and 4 bases at J; junction bases unmatched: 11. This CDR3 has 17 residues. The CDR3 DNA sequence: TGTGCCAGCAGCCAGGGAGGAGCGGGAGGGACTTACAATGAGCAGTTCTTC. This encodes CASSQGGAGGTYNEQFF.

The chain joins TRBV19 to TRBJ2-7; D might be TRBD1 (6 bases). The V end was cut by 6 bases, the J end by 0 bases, with 12 bases between. The CDR3 runs 14 residues. Germline V gene data show CDR1 as LNHDA and CDR2 as SQIVND (reference sequence). The CDR3 bases are TGTGCCAGTAGCCCCCGGGACATCTCCTACGAGCAGTACTTC. Its translation: CASSPRDISYEQYF. Based on the CDR3 plus reference TRBV19 and TRBJ2-7, the full variable domain is DGGITQSPKYLFRKEGQNVTLSCEQNLNHDAMYWYRQDPGQGLRLIYYSQIVNDFQKGDIAEGYSVSREKKESFPLTVTSAQKNPTAFYLCASSPRDISYEQYFGPGTRLTVT.

This clone was detected only once. The chain carries TRBV28 and TRBJ2-7; 9 bases agree with TRBD2. CDR1 and CDR2 from the germline V gene are MDHEN and SYDVKM. J was trimmed by 6 bases and V by 1 base; bases with no gene match: 4. There are 14 residues in the CDR3. CDR3 nucleotide sequence: TGTGCCAGCAGTTTATCGGGACTAGCATTCGAGCAGTACTTC. It specifies CASSLSGLAFEQYF.

The chain links TRBV11-2 to TRBJ2-1, with unresolved D. From germline, CDR1 is SGHAT and CDR2 FQNNGV. The CDR3 is 15 amino acids. V gave up 3 bases and J gave up 1 base, with 10 bases separating them. CDR3 sequence (DNA): TGTGCCAGCAGCTTCGTACACGGATCCTACAATGAGCAGTTCTTC. Translation gives CASSFVHGSYNEQFF.

V gene TRBV10-3 combines with J gene TRBJ1-4; D may be TRBD1 (5 bases). The CDR3 has 14 amino acids. Trimming removed 4 bases from V and 8 bases from J, with 14 bases in between. The germline V gene has CDR1 ENHRY and CDR2 SYGVKD. The CDR3: CAISAGRVDEKLFF. In nucleotides, the CDR3 is TGTGCCATCAGTGCAGGCAGGGTGGACGAAAAACTGTTTTTT.

The V call is TRBV18, the J call TRBJ1-1, with a tentative D call TRBD1 (5 bases). The CDR3 contains 14 residues. Per germline, CDR1 KGHSH and CDR2 LQKENI. V shed 1 base and J shed 1 base, with 7 bases lying between them. The chain's CDR3 is CASSPQGPNTEAFF. The CDR3 region has the DNA TGTGCCAGCTCACCACAGGGGCCGAACACTGAAGCTTTCTTT.

The rearrangement joins TRBV19 to TRBJ2-7; D gene unclear. Between the trimmed V and J ends, which lost 5 bases and 0 bases, there was a span of 8 bases. The germline V gene has CDR1 LNHDA and CDR2 SQIVND (reference sequence). The CDR3 loop spans 13 amino acids. CDR3 loop: CASSPPGSYEQYF. The DNA for the CDR3 is TGTGCCAGTAGTCCCCCGGGCTCCTACGAGCAGTACTTC.

The CDR3 nucleotides read TGTGCCAGTAGTACAGGGTTTGGGGAGCTGTTTTTT. This gives the protein CASSTGFGELFF. J is TRBJ2-2 and V is TRBV19; D might be TRBD1 (5 bases). Trimming left V 4 bases short and J 8 bases short, with 8 bases between. The CDR3 spans 12 residues. The germline gives CDR1 LNHDA, CDR2 SQIVND (reference sequence). The whole variable domain, remainder taken from reference TRBV19 and TRBJ2-2, is DGGITQSPKYLFRKEGQNVTLSCEQNLNHDAMYWYRQDPGQGLRLIYYSQIVNDFQKGDIAEGYSVSREKKESFPLTVTSAQKNPTAFYLCASSTGFGELFFGEGSRLTVL.

This clone was seen only a few times. V and J are TRBV4-2 and TRBJ1-4; 9 nucleotides match TRBD1. The CDR3 sequence is 15 residues long. Unmatched junction bases numbered 6, after V lost 2 bases and J lost 8 bases. The germline V gene encodes CDR1 LGHNA and CDR2 YNFKEQ. The CDR3 region has the DNA TGTGCCAGCAGCCAAACGGGACAGGGTTCCGAAAAACTGTTTTTT. This sequence encodes CASSQTGQGSEKLFF.

This chain joins TRBV19 and TRBJ2-2, with 8 bases matching TRBD1. V dropped 5 bases and J dropped 4; count of bases not matched to a gene: 6. The V gene's germline CDR1 is LNHDA and CDR2 SQIVND (reference sequence). CDR3 size: 15 residues. In nucleotides, the CDR3 is TGTGCCAGTAGTCCACAGGGGGGAGGCACCGGGGAGCTGTTTTTT. Translation: CASSPQGGGTGELFF.

The gene calls are TRBV10-3 and TRBJ2-7; TRBD1 is a possible D gene (6 bases). V lost 3 bases and J lost 1, with 22 bases in between. The germline CDR1 and CDR2 sequences are ENHRY and SYGVKD. The CDR3 runs to 18 residues. The CDR3 region has the DNA TGTGCCATCAGTGATAGAGTGGCTACAGGGAGTAAGTCCTACGAGCAGTACTTC. This encodes CAISDRVATGSKSYEQYF.

This chain connects TRBV30 to TRBJ1-3; D unresolved. The ends were cut back, 8 bases at V and 2 bases at J, with 13 bases in the middle. CDR3 length: 13 residues. Germline values: CDR1 GTSNPN, CDR2 SVGIG (reference sequence). CDR3 sequence reads: CAGSEVTGNTIYF. CDR3 nucleotide sequence: TGTGCCGGTTCGGAGGTTACTGGAAACACCATATATTTT. Filled out from reference TRBV30 and TRBJ1-3, the complete variable domain reads SQTIHQWPATLVQPVGSPLSLECTVEGTSNPNLYWYRQAAGRGLQLLFYSVGIGQISSEVPQNLSASRPQDRQFILSSKKLLLSDSGFYLCAGSEVTGNTIYFGEGSWLTVV.

The chain recombines TRBV6-2 or TRBV6-3 with TRBJ1-2, with D possibly TRBD1 on 5 matching bases. Per the germline V gene, CDR1 is MNHEY and CDR2 is SVGEGT. The V and J ends lost 5 bases and 5 bases respectively, with 9 bases between them. The CDR3 loop spans 12 amino acids. CDR3 sequence: CASSPGVYGYTF. The CDR3 nucleotides read TGTGCCAGCAGTCCGGGGGTATATGGCTACACCTTC.